This T cell receptor beta chain derives from a study of blood T cell repertoires in COVID-19. Overall study context: The origin of the acute and convalescent COVID-19 samples was the United States, Italy and Spain. T cells, B-cell-depleted T cells, or PBMCs provided the cDNA or gDNA that served as material.

Measured with immunoSEQ multiplex PCR; TCRdb has only the in-frame clones, and not every one. The sample contains roughly 250,000 clones, around nine tenths of which appear only once. The CDR3 covers 15 residues. V gave up 7 bases and J gave up 2 bases; unmatched junction bases: 9. Germline loops: CDR1 MDHEN, CDR2 SYDVKM. Sample: peripheral blood. This sequence joins TRBV28 and TRBJ1-2, with 8 positions matching TRBD1. This sequence was found in a man aged 40-55 years who had recovered from COVID-19. CDR3 bases: TGTGCCAGCACCCTCACCGGGACAGGCAACTATGGCTACACCTTC. It is translated as CASTLTGTGNYGYTF.